These 29 T cell receptor beta chains were sequenced from one sample in a study of blood T cells in healthy people across ages. The authors ran a second PCR of 7 to 11 cycles using a sample-barcoded 5' primer and a J-beta primer mix. One entry per CDR3 protein results from TCRdb running MiXCR on the 5' RACE reads. Here the sample spans fewer than 800,000 distinct CDR3 sequences, roughly 25% being singletons. A further study also used this sample, focusing on T cells of mothers and their children.

What was sequenced was blood. The origin of the receptors is a boy aged 5-17 years in good health.

This clonotype was counted only a few times. The genes are TRBV7-9 and TRBJ2-1; no reliable D call. Germline CDR1 is SEHNR and CDR2 is FQNEAQ (reference sequence). This CDR3 has 16 residues. Trimming pared 1 base from V and 1 base from J, leaving 11 bases between. In DNA, the CDR3 is TGTGCCAGCAGCTTAGGCTGGGGAAGGTCCTACAATGAGCAGTTCTTC. Translating it yields CASSLGWGRSYNEQFF.

The chain combines TRBV5-1 with TRBJ2-3; the D is unclear. Deletions cut 0 bases from V and 7 bases from J, with 12 bases between. The germline CDR1 and CDR2 sequences are SGHRS and YFSETQ. The CDR3 is made up of 14 amino acids. The CDR3 nucleotides are TGCGCCAGCAGCTTGGGACTGGTCTCCCATACGCAGTATTTT. This encodes CASSLGLVSHTQYF. The variable domain in full, completed from reference TRBV5-1 and TRBJ2-3, reads KAGVTQTPRYLIKTRGQQVTLSCSPISGHRSVSWYQQTPGQGLQFLFEYFSETQRNKGNFPGRFSGRQFSNSRSEMNVSTLELGDSALYLCASSLGLVSHTQYFGPGTRLTVL.

The genes are TRBV5-1 and TRBJ2-1; no clear D. V was clipped by 1 base and J by 8 bases, with 13 bases between them. CDR1 is SGHRS and CDR2 is YFSETQ in the germline V gene. The CDR3 is 14 residues long. The CDR3 region is CASSLSGGKDEQFF. In nucleotides, the CDR3 is TGCGCCAGCAGCTTGTCCGGTGGGAAGGATGAGCAGTTCTTC.

This sequence joins TRBV7-9 and TRBJ1-1; D is unresolved. Between the trimmed V and J ends, which lost 6 bases and 9 bases, there was a span of 11 bases. The CDR3 contains 11 residues. Germline V CDR1 and CDR2: SEHNR, FQNEAQ (reference sequence). CDR3 DNA: TGTGCCAGCAGTTCAGCGTCCAAAGCTTTCTTT. It codes for CASSSASKAFF.

CDR3 in DNA: TGCGCCAGCAGCGCCACGACTAGCGGGAATGAGCAGTTCTTC. Translation gives CASSATTSGNEQFF. The chain links TRBV5-1 to TRBJ2-1; 10 bases are shared with TRBD2. Germline CDR1 reads SGHRS; CDR2 reads YFSETQ. Trimming at V came to 4 bases and at J to 7 bases, leaving 5 bases not matched to a gene. The CDR3 consists of 14 residues.

V usage is TRBV7-8 and J usage is TRBJ2-2; unclear D gene. The germline V and J ends were trimmed by 1 base and 5 bases, with 8 bases remaining between them. Germline CDR1 SGHVS, CDR2 FQNEAQ. This CDR3 region has 14 residues. CDR3 region: CASSLDLQTGELFF. CDR3 DNA: TGTGCCAGCAGCTTAGACCTCCAGACCGGGGAGCTGTTTTTT. Combining the CDR3 with reference TRBV7-8 and TRBJ2-2 gives the whole variable domain GAGVSQSPRYKVAKRGQDVALRCDPISGHVSLFWYQQALGQGPEFLTYFQNEAQLDKSGLPSDRFFAERPEGSVSTLKIQRTQQEDSAVYLCASSLDLQTGELFFGEGSRLTVL.

The gene calls are TRBV3-1 and TRBJ2-7; D is perhaps TRBD2 (6 bases). CDR1 is LGHDT and CDR2 is YNNKEL in the germline V gene (reference sequence). V was pared by 3 bases and J by 3 bases, with 12 bases between. CDR3 length: 14 residues. CDR3 amino acids: CASSHGSGDYEQYF. Here the CDR3 DNA reads TGTGCCAGCAGCCACGGATCGGGGGACTACGAGCAGTACTTC.

The chain employs TRBV11-3 and TRBJ1-2; possible D gene TRBD1, 5 bases. The CDR3 is made up of 14 amino acids. Per the germline V gene, CDR1 is SGHNT and CDR2 is YENEEA. Trimming left V 5 bases short and J 4 bases short, with 14 bases between. In DNA, the CDR3 is TGTGCCAGCAGCCTAAGGGCAGGGAGCTATGGCTACACCTTC. Translated, it gives CASSLRAGSYGYTF.

This clonotype occurred a few times. The chain is built from TRBV5-5 and TRBJ1-1; TRBD1 might be the D (6 bases). This CDR3 spans 12 amino acids. Germline values: CDR1 SGHKS, CDR2 YYEKEE (reference sequence). Deletions cut 6 bases from V and 4 bases from J, with 10 bases between. This chain's CDR3 is CASTLRGTEAFF. The CDR3 nucleotides read TGTGCCAGCACCCTCAGGGGCACTGAAGCTTTCTTT.

The CDR3 DNA reads TGTGCCAGCACCATCGGGGCAGGTTGGAATGAGCAGTTCTTC. Translating gives CASTIGAGWNEQFF. V is TRBV12-3 or TRBV12-4 and J is TRBJ2-1, with D perhaps assigned TRBD1 or TRBD2 (5 bases each). This CDR3 has 14 amino acids. V lost 7 bases and J lost 7, with 17 bases in between.

This clonotype appeared a few times. The V gene is TRBV5-1, the J gene TRBJ1-2; no definite D call. Trimming removed 1 base from V and 4 bases from J, with 8 bases in between. Germline V lookup: CDR1 SGHRS, CDR2 YFSETQ. This CDR3 contains 13 residues. CDR3 DNA sequence: TGCGCCAGCAGCTTGAATCGAATCTATGGCTACACCTTC. It is translated as CASSLNRIYGYTF.

The chain carries TRBV7-8 and TRBJ2-2, with 7 bases fitting TRBD2. With V trimmed by 2 bases and J by 2 bases, 8 bases remained unmatched. The V gene's germline CDR1 is SGHVS and CDR2 FQNEAQ. The CDR3 spans 17 residues. The CDR3 sequence is CASSLSRLAANTGELFF. In DNA, the CDR3 is TGTGCCAGCAGCTTATCACGCCTAGCGGCTAACACCGGGGAGCTGTTTTTT.

The rearrangement joins TRBV20-1 to TRBJ2-7, with 7 bases matching TRBD1. CDR3 length: 13 residues. In germline, CDR1 is DFQATT, CDR2 SNEGSKA (reference sequence). Trimming took 2 bases from V and 4 from J; bases not matched to a gene: 5. The CDR3 DNA reads as TGCAGTGCTAGAACCAGGGGGTGGTACGAGCAGTACTTC. Its translation is CSARTRGWYEQYF.

The rearrangement joins TRBV27 to TRBJ1-2; TRBD1 might be the D (5 bases). Germline V gene data show CDR1 as MNHEY and CDR2 as SMNVEV (reference sequence). The CDR3 loop spans 14 amino acids. V dropped 5 bases and J dropped 2 bases, with 12 bases sitting between them. The CDR3 DNA reads TGTGCCAGCAGTCCGGGGGTACCAAACTATGGCTACACCTTC. Its protein product is CASSPGVPNYGYTF.

This clonotype was counted a few times. The gene calls are TRBV11-2 and TRBJ2-7, with D unresolved. CDR1 and CDR2 (germline): SGHAT, FQNNGV. V lost 4 bases to trimming and J lost 3 bases, with 7 bases between them. The CDR3 runs 12 residues. This CDR3 is CASSSPYYEQYF. The DNA of the CDR3 is TGTGCCAGCAGCTCCCCCTACTACGAGCAGTACTTC.

The chain combines TRBV6-2 or TRBV6-3 with TRBJ2-3; 8 bases map to TRBD1. The CDR3 totals 14 residues. The germline V gene has CDR1 MNHEY and CDR2 SVGEGT. V lost 1 base, J lost 4 bases, and 1 base stayed unmatched. The DNA of the CDR3 is TGTGCCAGCAGTTACTACAGGGGGTCAGATACGCAGTATTTT. Translating it yields CASSYYRGSDTQYF.

The rearrangement uses TRBV5-1 and TRBJ2-7, with D perhaps TRBD2 (5 bases). This CDR3 is built from 11 residues. The V end was cut by 5 bases, the J end by 6 bases, with 9 bases between. Germline V lookup: CDR1 SGHRS, CDR2 YFSETQ. The CDR3 sequence: CASRPRGEQYF. The CDR3 DNA follows: TGCGCCAGCAGGCCTCGGGGCGAGCAGTACTTC. Supplemented by reference TRBV5-1 and TRBJ2-7, the full variable domain reads KAGVTQTPRYLIKTRGQQVTLSCSPISGHRSVSWYQQTPGQGLQFLFEYFSETQRNKGNFPGRFSGRQFSNSRSEMNVSTLELGDSALYLCASRPRGEQYFGPGTRLTVT.

The rearrangement joins TRBV9 to TRBJ2-7, with 8 bases that match TRBD2. The V segment lost 3 bases and the J segment 11 bases; nucleotides outside the gene matches: 10. The CDR3 is 13 residues long. Germline V lookup: CDR1 SGDLS, CDR2 YYNGEE. The CDR3 region is CASSDGPAGVEYF. The CDR3 DNA is TGTGCCAGCAGCGACGGACCAGCGGGAGTGGAGTACTTC.

For this clonotype: A read error is likely, as this CDR3 ends without the conserved phenylalanine or tryptophan. The V and J genes are TRBV7-9 and TRBJ1-5; D perhaps matches TRBD1 (5 bases). Trimming took 5 bases from V and 3 from J, leaving 14 bases between them. Germline-derived CDR1 and CDR2 are SEHNR and FQNEAQ (reference sequence). This CDR3 has 15 residues. CDR3 DNA sequence: TGTGCCAGCAGCCCCGGGACCGCGAACAATCAGCCCCAGCATCTT. This gives the protein CASSPGTANNQPQHL.

This clonotype was observed a handful of times. The chain links TRBV14 to TRBJ1-2; D gene unclear. Trimming removed 5 bases from V and 5 bases from J, with 12 bases in between. The germline CDR1 and CDR2 sequences are SGHDN and FVKESK. CDR3 length: 13 residues. CDR3 loop: CASSGEHEYGYTF. DNA of the CDR3: TGTGCCAGCAGCGGGGAGCACGAATATGGCTACACCTTC.

This clonotype was seen a few times. This chain links TRBV3-1 with TRBJ2-5; 7 nucleotides match TRBD1. The V gene's germline CDR1 is LGHDT and CDR2 YNNKEL (reference sequence). V lost 3 bases, J lost 5 bases, and 12 bases stayed unmatched. The CDR3 has 16 residues. The CDR3 is CASSQLGQVDSETQYF. Written as DNA, the CDR3 is TGTGCCAGCAGCCAGCTCGGACAGGTTGATTCGGAGACCCAGTACTTC.

The chain uses TRBV25-1 and TRBJ2-5, with D unclear. This CDR3 has 11 residues. Germline V CDR1 and CDR2: MGHDK, SYGVNS. V lost 8 bases and J 5 bases, leaving 9 bases between the germline ends. The CDR3 bases are TGTGCCAGCGAGGTCCGTGAGACCCAGTACTTC. Translation gives CASEVRETQYF.

The CDR3 sequence is CSASGGGTPSSGANVLTF. The CDR3 DNA sequence: TGCAGTGCCTCCGGGGGTGGGACACCGAGCTCTGGGGCCAACGTCCTGACTTTC. The chain couples TRBV20-1 to TRBJ2-6; D may match TRBD1 or TRBD2 (6 bases each). Germline V gene data show CDR1 as DFQATT and CDR2 as SNEGSKA (reference sequence). V lost 6 bases to trimming and J lost 0 bases, with 21 bases between them. The CDR3 spans 18 residues.

V and J are TRBV20-1 and TRBJ2-1, with 10 nucleotides matching TRBD2. There are 19 residues in the CDR3. CDR1 is DFQATT and CDR2 is SNEGSKA in the germline V gene (reference sequence). The V gene end was trimmed by 6 bases and the J gene end by 2 bases; junction bases not matched to a gene: 19. In nucleotides, the CDR3 is TGCAGTGCCCGCGTTGGGGTAGCGGGAGGATACAGCGCCTACAATGAGCAGTTCTTC. Translating it yields CSARVGVAGGYSAYNEQFF.

The chain couples TRBV28 to TRBJ2-5, with 7 bases fitting TRBD1. CDR1 and CDR2 from the germline V gene are MDHEN and SYDVKM. Trimming cost V 7 bases and J 3 bases; bases outside gene matches: 2. The CDR3 is 12 residues long. The chain's CDR3 is CASTDREETQYF. The DNA for the CDR3 is TGTGCCAGCACCGACAGGGAAGAGACCCAGTACTTC.

At least ten counts were recorded for this clonotype. The chain links TRBV7-9 to TRBJ1-1; perhaps TRBD1 as D (5 bases). Germline assignment: CDR1 SEHNR and CDR2 FQNEAQ (reference sequence). This CDR3 has 13 amino acids. V shed 5 bases and J shed 2 bases, with 9 bases lying between them. The CDR3 DNA sequence: TGTGCCAGCAGCGTGACAGTAAACACTGAAGCTTTCTTT. Protein sequence: CASSVTVNTEAFF.

The chain is built from TRBV11-3 and TRBJ2-1; D is uncertain. Judging by the DNA end, TRBJ2-5 fits better; the J call may be wrong. CDR1 is SGHNT and CDR2 is YENEEA in the germline V gene. The CDR3 spans 14 residues. CDR3 in DNA: TGTGCCAGCAGCCTTACGGACCCCGTTAAGACCCAGTACTTC. This sequence encodes CASSLTDPVKTQYF.

The rearrangement links TRBV7-2 to TRBJ1-5, with D unresolved. V was cut by 2 bases and J by 4 bases, with 6 bases left in between. CDR1 SGHTA and CDR2 FQGNSA come from the germline V gene. The CDR3 is 13 amino acids. CDR3 in DNA: TGTGCCAGCAGCTTAAGAAGGAATCAGCCCCAGCATTTT. Translating gives CASSLRRNQPQHF. Combining the CDR3 with reference TRBV7-2 and TRBJ1-5 gives the whole variable domain GAGVSQSPSNKVTEKGKDVELRCDPISGHTALYWYRQSLGQGLEFLIYFQGNSAPDKSGLPSDRFSAERTGGSVSTLTIQRTQQEDSAVYLCASSLRRNQPQHFGDGTRLSIL.

In its sample, this clonotype was seen a few times. J is TRBJ2-1 and V is TRBV12-3 or TRBV12-4, with D perhaps matching TRBD2 (5 bases). Trimming shortened V by 4 bases and J by 0 bases, and 13 bases separated the two germline ends. This CDR3 has 16 amino acids. Written as DNA, the CDR3 is TGTGCCAGCAGTTCTTTAGCGCCTAGCTCCTACAATGAGCAGTTCTTC. The encoded protein is CASSSLAPSSYNEQFF.